This T cell receptor beta chain is from a study of T cell clusters in autoimmune cytopenias. Study-level information: A median of around 50,000 TRB reads per sample yielded a median approximately 2,200 distinct clonotypes. Overall study results and limits: The T cell clusters were defined only in silico, without experimental functional validation. Primary autoimmune cytopenia patients appeared to lack physiological T cell clusters present in healthy donors. TRB repertoire shifts in secondary cytopenia and chronic lymphocytic leukemia mostly reflected lymphoma, not autoimmunity.

In terms of frequency, this clonotype is medium-sized. The antigen remains unidentified. The CDR3 length is 13 residues. Germline CDR1 SGHAT, CDR2 FQDESV (reference sequence). TRB amplification used around 260 ng of peripheral blood genomic DNA. TRB was amplified by touch-down multiplex PCR, primer pools A and B combined. TCRdb reworked the multiplex PCR reads into one entry per CDR3 protein, no DNA. Recorded here are several thousand distinct CDR3 sequences; the top ten clones represent around 23%. Sequenced material: peripheral blood. This clonotype was obtained from a human donor with an autoimmune cytopenia or autoimmune hepatitis (not recorded which). This rearrangement joins TRBV11-1 to TRBJ2-7; TCRdb outputs TRBD2, but without DNA this stays unchecked. CDR3 in amino acids: CASSLLTSYEQYF.